The 18 T cell receptor beta chains listed next were all sequenced from one sample in a study of cytomegalovirus exposure and HLA in healthy donors. Profiling relied on immunoSEQ multiplex PCR, and the TCRdb table lists in-frame clones only, not all of them. The table lists some 250,000 clones, 90% of them singletons. Sequencing was done on a sample of PBMCs. The receptor source for this set is a woman aged 18 to 35 in good health and CMV-seronegative.

The genes are TRBV19 and TRBJ1-1; 8 positions agree with TRBD1. CDR3 size: 17 residues. The germline CDR1 and CDR2 sequences are LNHDA and SQIVND (reference sequence). J lost 6 bases, V lost 4 bases, and 16 bases had no gene match. CDR3 in amino acids: CASSTIIAGGGGAEAFF. The DNA for the CDR3 is TGTGCCAGTAGTACGATCATCGCAGGGGGCGGAGGAGCTGAAGCTTTCTTT.

This clone was recorded once. V and J are TRBV7-2 and TRBJ2-6; D not resolved. V lost 5 bases to trimming and J lost 0 bases, with 8 bases between them. The CDR3 contains 15 residues. The germline gives CDR1 SGHTA, CDR2 FQGNSA. This CDR3 reads CASSPRGSGANVLTF. The CDR3 DNA follows: TGTGCCAGCAGCCCTAGAGGCTCTGGGGCCAACGTCCTGACTTTC.

The chain combines TRBV6-5 with TRBJ2-5; weak D call: TRBD1 (5 bases). V was pared by 6 bases and J by 5 bases, with 16 bases between. Germline CDR1 reads MNHEY; CDR2 reads SVGAGI. The CDR3 runs to 14 residues. This CDR3 reads CASRPRVLDETQYF. CDR3 DNA: TGTGCCAGCAGACCCAGGGTGTTAGACGAGACCCAGTACTTC.

V usage is TRBV15 and J usage is TRBJ1-1; D uncertain. The CDR3 contains 14 residues. Germline V gives CDR1 LNHNV, CDR2 YYDKDF (reference sequence). V was clipped by 3 bases and J by 2 bases, with 10 bases between them. CDR3 residues: CATSRDTVNTEAFF. The CDR3 nucleotides read TGTGCCACCAGCAGGGATACAGTTAACACTGAAGCTTTCTTT.

This chain joins TRBV18 and TRBJ1-1; 9 bases fit TRBD1. The CDR3 spans 14 residues. Per germline, CDR1 KGHSH and CDR2 LQKENI. With V trimmed by 3 bases and J by 5 bases, 4 bases remained unmatched. The CDR3 region is CASSPDRGYTEAFF. The CDR3 nucleotides read TGTGCCAGCTCACCCGACAGGGGGTATACTGAAGCTTTCTTT.

The chain recombines TRBV7-2 with TRBJ1-1, with D unresolved. Germline V gene sequence: CDR1 SGHTA, CDR2 FQGNSA. This CDR3 region has 15 residues. V was trimmed by 1 base and J by 1 base, leaving 10 bases between them. The CDR3 nucleotides read TGTGCCAGCAGCTTAGACGGGATGAGGAACACTGAAGCTTTCTTT. Encoded protein: CASSLDGMRNTEAFF.

The V and J genes are TRBV2 and TRBJ2-5; no clear D gene. Germline CDR1 is SNHLY and CDR2 is FYNNEI. V was cut by 2 bases and J by 1 base, with 8 bases left in between. The CDR3 loop spans 14 amino acids. The CDR3 loop is CASSEKRFQETQYF. The CDR3 DNA sequence: TGTGCCAGCAGTGAAAAGAGGTTCCAAGAGACCCAGTACTTC.

The chain joins TRBV6-1 to TRBJ1-2, with 7 bases matching TRBD1. V was pared by 4 bases and J by 7 bases, with 18 bases of the junction left unmatched. Germline lookup yields CDR1 MNHNS and CDR2 SASEGT. The CDR3 totals 17 residues. In nucleotides, the CDR3 is TGTGCCAGCAGTGGCCTCACCGATCTCGACAGGGCGTTTGGCTACACCTTC. It yields the protein CASSGLTDLDRAFGYTF.

The J gene is TRBJ1-1, the V gene TRBV6-5; D is undetermined. Per the germline V gene, CDR1 is MNHEY and CDR2 is SVGAGI. V gave up 2 bases and J gave up 0 bases, with 10 bases separating them. The CDR3 runs to 15 residues. The CDR3 loop is CASSYRHGMNTEAFF. CDR3 bases: TGTGCCAGCAGTTACCGACACGGAATGAACACTGAAGCTTTCTTT.

This chain joins TRBV7-3 and TRBJ2-2; 9 bases are a match to TRBD1. V was pared by 3 bases and J by 4 bases, with 3 bases of the junction left unmatched. The CDR3 has 15 amino acids. CDR1 SGHTA and CDR2 FQGTGA come from the germline V gene. As DNA, the CDR3 is TGTGCCAGCAGCTTGGAGACAGGGGGCACCGGGGAGCTGTTTTTT. This sequence encodes CASSLETGGTGELFF.

The gene calls are TRBV5-1 and TRBJ2-1; 10 positions agree with TRBD2. The CDR3 has 15 amino acids. CDR1 and CDR2 (germline): SGHRS, YFSETQ. The V and J ends lost 4 bases and 5 bases, in that order; junction bases with no gene match: 6. The CDR3 loop reads CASSQLAGAHNEQFF. Here the CDR3 DNA reads TGCGCCAGCAGCCAGCTAGCGGGGGCCCACAATGAGCAGTTCTTC.

V gene TRBV7-9 combines with J gene TRBJ2-7; D gene uncertain. V gave up 3 bases and J gave up 6 bases, with 12 bases separating them. The CDR3 covers 13 residues. Germline V gene lookup returns CDR1 SEHNR and CDR2 FQNEAQ (reference sequence). The CDR3 region is CASSLARFGEQYF. DNA for the CDR3: TGTGCCAGCAGCTTGGCTCGTTTTGGCGAGCAGTACTTC.

CDR3 DNA sequence: TGTGCCAGCACCTTCCGGACAGGCTATGGCTACACCTTC. Translated: CASTFRTGYGYTF. The genes are TRBV5-4 and TRBJ1-2, with 7 bases matching TRBD1. V trimming: 6 bases; J trimming: 4 bases; junction bases outside the gene matches: 6. Germline loops: CDR1 SGHNT, CDR2 YYREEE (reference sequence). The CDR3 is made up of 13 amino acids.

V is TRBV7-9 and J is TRBJ1-6; the match to TRBD1 covers 11 bases. Trimming removed 5 bases from V and 15 bases from J; junction bases left unmatched: 15. Germline V gives CDR1 SEHNR, CDR2 FQNEAQ (reference sequence). The CDR3 sequence is 16 residues long. The chain's CDR3 is CASSLGGTGGKSGLHF. In DNA form, the CDR3 reads TGTGCCAGCAGCCTAGGAGGGACAGGGGGGAAGTCGGGCCTCCACTTT.

The chain carries TRBV4-1 and TRBJ1-5, with D perhaps TRBD1 (6 bases). This CDR3 spans 16 amino acids. V lost 2 bases and J lost 2, with 13 bases in between. Germline V lookup: CDR1 MGHRA, CDR2 YSYEKL. The CDR3: CASSQTTGLGNQPQHF. The CDR3 DNA reads TGCGCCAGCAGCCAAACAACAGGGTTGGGCAATCAGCCCCAGCATTTT.

This clone showed up just a few times. The chain links TRBV7-9 to TRBJ1-2; D call uncertain. CDR1 is SEHNR, CDR2 FQNEAQ, per germline (reference sequence). This CDR3 has 15 amino acids. The V and J ends lost 2 bases and 4 bases respectively, with 14 bases between them. CDR3: CASSLISRFGYGYTF. In DNA, the CDR3 is TGTGCCAGCAGCTTAATCAGCAGGTTTGGCTATGGCTACACCTTC.

This clone appeared once. V and J are TRBV11-2 and TRBJ1-6; the D gene is possibly TRBD1 (6 bases). This CDR3 comprises 16 residues. The V and J ends lost 4 bases and 10 bases respectively, with 20 bases between them. Germline CDR1 reads SGHAT; CDR2 reads FQNNGV. The CDR3 here is CASSSPPGQRKSPLHF. DNA for the CDR3: TGTGCCAGCAGCTCCCCCCCGGGACAACGCAAATCACCCCTCCACTTT.

The count of this clone is one. The V call is TRBV19, the J call TRBJ1-5; 7 bases map to TRBD1. This CDR3 has 15 residues. Losses at the gene ends were 3 bases for V and 1 base for J; bases not matched to a gene: 3. CDR1 is LNHDA and CDR2 is SQIVND in the germline V gene (reference sequence). The CDR3 DNA is TGTGCCAGTAGTATCCAGGGGGTCAGCAATCAGCCCCAGCATTTT. Amino acid sequence: CASSIQGVSNQPQHF.